The next 11 T cell receptor beta chains were all read from a single sample in a study of blood T cell repertoires in COVID-19. TCRdb's table, derived via immunoSEQ multiplex PCR, lists solely in-frame clones and lacks some. The sample shows roughly 200,000 clones, around nine tenths of them seen only once. Source material: peripheral blood. The origin of the receptors is a man between 60 and 75 years old who had recovered from COVID-19.

This clone was counted between two and nine times. The J gene is TRBJ2-2, the V gene TRBV2, with TRBD2 matching 13 bases. There are 18 residues in the CDR3. Germline loops: CDR1 SNHLY, CDR2 FYNNEI. Trimming at V came to 4 bases and at J to 3 bases, leaving 8 bases not matched to a gene. CDR3 protein: CASSVGLAGLRHTGELFF. In nucleotides, the CDR3 is TGTGCCAGCAGTGTGGGACTAGCGGGACTACGTCACACCGGGGAGCTGTTTTTT.

J is TRBJ1-4 and V is TRBV7-9; D is unclear. V was pared by 7 bases and J by 5 bases, with 17 bases between. This CDR3 is built from 15 residues. In germline, CDR1 is SEHNR, CDR2 FQNEAQ (reference sequence). CDR3 nucleotide sequence: TGTGCCAGCACCCTTACAGCCCTATTCAATGAAAAACTGTTTTTT. Translating it yields CASTLTALFNEKLFF.

The V gene is TRBV9, the J gene TRBJ1-1, with D uncertain. Trimming removed 0 bases from V and 7 bases from J, with 13 bases in between. This CDR3 spans 14 amino acids. Germline CDR1 reads SGDLS; CDR2 reads YYNGEE. In DNA, the CDR3 is TGTGCCAGCAGCGTAGATCACGGCTCAGGTGAAGCTTTCTTT. Translated: CASSVDHGSGEAFF.

This chain links TRBV5-1 with TRBJ2-7, with 11 bases lining up with TRBD2. Looked up from germline, CDR1 is SGHRS and CDR2 is YFSETQ. V shed 5 bases and J 2 bases; nucleotides not matched to a gene: 9. The CDR3 is 16 residues long. The CDR3 sequence is CASRFYSGRAPYEQYF. CDR3 sequence (DNA): TGCGCCAGCAGATTCTATAGCGGGAGGGCCCCCTACGAGCAGTACTTC.

The chain employs TRBV3-1 (or the pseudogene TRBV3-2) and TRBJ1-6, with D perhaps matching TRBD1 (5 bases). V was cut by 1 base and J by 10 bases, with 8 bases left in between. Germline lookup yields CDR1 LGHDT and CDR2 YNNKEL (reference sequence). This CDR3 region has 13 residues. The CDR3, as DNA: TGTGCCAGCAGCCAAGTCAGGGAATCACCCCTCCACTTT. It encodes CASSQVRESPLHF.

V gene TRBV4-2 combines with J gene TRBJ2-5; 7 bases map to TRBD1. The CDR3 loop spans 15 amino acids. Looked up from germline, CDR1 is LGHNA and CDR2 is YNFKEQ. Trimming took 3 bases from V and 0 from J; bases not matched to a gene: 4. Written as DNA, the CDR3 is TGTGCCAGCAGCCAGGCAACAGGGGACCAAGAGACCCAGTACTTC. This codes for CASSQATGDQETQYF.

The chain has TRBV5-6 and TRBJ2-2, with TRBD1 as a possible D gene (5 bases). The CDR3 loop spans 14 amino acids. From germline, CDR1 is SGHDT and CDR2 YYEEEE. Trimming took off 1 base at V and 7 bases at J, with 11 bases between the two ends. CDR3 sequence: CASSLPGKIGELFF. CDR3 in DNA: TGTGCCAGCAGCTTGCCAGGGAAGATCGGGGAGCTGTTTTTT.

This chain links TRBV28 with TRBJ2-5, with D possibly being TRBD1 (6 bases). Germline values: CDR1 MDHEN, CDR2 SYDVKM. The CDR3 has 17 amino acids. The V end was cut by 3 bases, the J end by 5 bases, with 22 bases between. The CDR3 DNA reads TGTGCCAGCAGTTTCTCCCGACGGACAGCGGATAGGGAGACCCAGTACTTC. This sequence encodes CASSFSRRTADRETQYF.

The genes are TRBV6-5 and TRBJ2-3, with 7 bases that match TRBD1. This CDR3 spans 15 amino acids. Germline CDR1 is MNHEY and CDR2 is SVGAGI. The trim removed 8 bases at V and 3 bases at J, leaving 11 bases unmatched. The CDR3 is CASFWTGGGTDTQYF. Here the CDR3 DNA reads TGTGCCAGCTTCTGGACAGGAGGAGGAACAGATACGCAGTATTTT.

This clone showed up just a few times. For the CDR3, the DNA is TGTGCCAGTAGTATCGGGCCAGGGTCGAATGAAAAACTGTTTTTT. As protein: CASSIGPGSNEKLFF. The chain is built from TRBV19 and TRBJ1-4; possibly TRBD1 for D (5 bases). In germline, CDR1 is LNHDA, CDR2 SQIVND (reference sequence). The CDR3 contains 15 residues. V lost 3 bases and J lost 5, with 13 bases in between.

This chain links TRBV10-2 with TRBJ1-5, with D perhaps TRBD1 (5 bases). Trimming stripped 6 bases from V and 5 bases from J, with 11 bases between. This CDR3 region has 13 residues. Germline V gene lookup returns CDR1 WSHSY and CDR2 SAAADI. DNA for the CDR3: TGCGCCAGCAGAGGAGGGACGGATCAGCCCCAGCATTTT. It translates to CASRGGTDQPQHF.